This T cell receptor beta chain comes out of a study of cytomegalovirus exposure and HLA in healthy donors. Study-level points and caveats: Later analysis found that TCR beta chains associated with HLA were more clonally expanded than other, equally common chains.

Trimming left V 2 bases short and J 4 bases short, with 12 bases between. The CDR3 runs to 15 residues. CDR1 and CDR2 (germline): KGHSH, LQKENI. Unrecorded immune exposure was likely among donors, who were nominally healthy when sampled. Notes on this clone: Its antigen is not known.

13 Jbeta primers and 60 Vbeta primers were used for the PCR. Authors' analysis steps: In a later analysis, 80 million to 100 million unique TCR beta chains included roughly 11 million shared by two or more donors. Data came from immunoSEQ multiplex PCR; TCRdb stores just in-frame clones and leaves some out. V and J calls and clone size follow that table, whereas D and trimming were derived from the DNA. This table has 150,000 or so clones, about four fifths appearing once. This chain joins TRBV18 and TRBJ2-1, with unresolved D. The sequenced material came from PBMCs. This TCR was sampled from a man under 40 in good health and CMV-seronegative. CDR3 coding DNA: TGTGCCAGCTCACCAGAAGCCCTCCAATACAATGAGCAGTTCTTC. It translates to CASSPEALQYNEQFF.